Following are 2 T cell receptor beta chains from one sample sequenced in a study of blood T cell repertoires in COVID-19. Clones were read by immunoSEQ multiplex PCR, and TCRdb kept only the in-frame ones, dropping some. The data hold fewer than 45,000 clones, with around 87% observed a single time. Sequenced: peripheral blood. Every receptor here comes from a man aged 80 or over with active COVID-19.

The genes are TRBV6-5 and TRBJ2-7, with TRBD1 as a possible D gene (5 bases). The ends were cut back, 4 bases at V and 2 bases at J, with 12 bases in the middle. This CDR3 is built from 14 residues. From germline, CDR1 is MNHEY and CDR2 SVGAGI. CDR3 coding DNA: TGTGCCAGCAGTTCCCACAGGAGTACCTACGAGCAGTACTTC. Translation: CASSSHRSTYEQYF.

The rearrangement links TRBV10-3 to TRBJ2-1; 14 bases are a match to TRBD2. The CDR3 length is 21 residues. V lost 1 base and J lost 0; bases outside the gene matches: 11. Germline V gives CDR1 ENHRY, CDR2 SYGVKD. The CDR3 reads CAISELHFRTSGRPSYNEQFF. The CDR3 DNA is TGTGCCATCAGTGAGTTGCATTTCAGGACTAGCGGGAGGCCCTCCTACAATGAGCAGTTCTTC.